This T cell receptor beta chain was found in a study of cytomegalovirus exposure and HLA in healthy donors. Study-wide context: Caucasian-associated ancestry cluster membership applied to just over 80% of 398 genotyped donors. Study-wide results and caveats: The authors enumerated 180 or so TCR beta chains as linked to cytomegalovirus. In a later analysis, several top co-occurrence clusters appeared linked to parvovirus B19, influenza, CMV and Epstein-Barr virus.

Germline V gene data show CDR1 as SGHRS and CDR2 as YFSETQ. V lost 4 bases and J lost 8; bases outside the gene matches: 6. The CDR3 loop spans 15 amino acids. PCR used 60 Vbeta primers and 13 Jbeta primers. Sequencing was performed with immunoSEQ multiplex PCR; in TCRdb, only in-frame clones are kept and a portion is missing. The sample has about 110,000 clones, about four fifths seen once; the top ten hold roughly 2.6%. About this clone itself: As yet, its antigen is unknown.

This receptor was obtained from a young man in good health and CMV-seropositive. The sequencing sample was made of PBMCs. V gene TRBV5-1 combines with J gene TRBJ2-2, with TRBD1 matching over 12 bases. This CDR3 reads CASSAAGQGAGELFF. The CDR3 DNA is TGCGCCAGCAGCGCGGCGGGACAGGGGGCTGGGGAGCTGTTTTTT.